A few counts support the clone carrying this TCR beta chain. Its antigen is as yet unknown. This sample is drawn from a study of CD8+ T cells in alopecia areata. Study conclusions and caveats: Lesional scalp, especially alopecia totalis/universalis, showed higher clonality than normal scalp. It was less clear whether patients shared TCRs than it was in mice, possibly because of HLA.

Alopecia areata patients provided lesional scalp punch biopsies and peripheral blood. Starting from PBMCs, sorting isolated CD4+ and CD8+ T cells. RNA extraction and reverse transcription yielded cDNA as sequencing template. Repertoires were generated with immunoSEQ multiplex PCR, while TCRdb's copy carries only in-frame clones and drops some. Among 130,000 or so clones listed, around 50% were seen once. This CDR3 has 15 residues. Germline CDR1 MGHRA, CDR2 YSYEKL. V was trimmed by 3 bases and J by 0 bases, leaving 11 bases between them. This TCR came from a human donor with alopecia areata. The chain links TRBV4-1 to TRBJ1-2; maybe TRBD1 (5 bases). Sequenced: NKG2D-low CD8+ T cells sorted from blood. The CDR3 spells CASSQGEDPNYGYTF. The CDR3 DNA reads as TGCGCCAGCAGCCAGGGGGAGGATCCTAACTATGGCTACACCTTC.